The 32 T cell receptor beta chains in this list originate from one sample, sequenced in a study of T-cell reconstitution after alpha-beta-depleted transplantation in children. TCRbeta library construction was performed incorporating unique molecular identifiers. TCRdb re-called the PCR reads with MiXCR, one entry per CDR3 protein. The sample shows around 700,000 distinct CDR3 sequences, less than 15% of them seen only once. Here the sequenced sample was PBMCs, taken before TCRalphabeta/CD19-depleted stem cell transplant. Receptor source: a girl between 2 and 10 years old with congenital amegakaryocytic thrombocytopenia, due to receive a stem cell transplant.

This chain uses TRBV12-3 or TRBV12-4 with TRBJ2-5, with D possibly called TRBD1 or TRBD2 (6 bases each). The CDR3 has 15 residues. The germline V and J ends were trimmed by 5 bases and 4 bases, with 17 bases remaining between them. The CDR3 region has the DNA TGTGCCAGCAGTCCGCCGGACGGGGGCCCAGAGACCCAGTACTTC. Its protein product is CASSPPDGGPETQYF.

The V call is TRBV28, the J call TRBJ2-5; TRBD2 matches at 8 bases. CDR1 is MDHEN and CDR2 is SYDVKM in the germline V gene. CDR3 length: 16 amino acids. The junction had 10 bases not matched to a gene; V was cut back by 2 bases and J by 5 bases. CDR3 sequence: CASSLQAGALGETQYF. CDR3 DNA: TGTGCCAGCAGTTTACAAGCGGGAGCCCTGGGGGAGACCCAGTACTTC.

This clonotype was counted a few times. The chain links TRBV5-6 to TRBJ2-1; the match to TRBD2 covers 7 bases. V was pared by 0 bases and J by 8 bases, with 11 bases of the junction left unmatched. The CDR3 runs 16 residues. Germline loops: CDR1 SGHDT, CDR2 YYEEEE. The CDR3 coding sequence is TGTGCCAGCAGCTTGGATCCCGCGGGAGTTGGCGATGAGCAGTTCTTC. The encoded protein is CASSLDPAGVGDEQFF.

The rearrangement links TRBV5-1 to TRBJ2-5; TRBD1 might be the D (5 bases). V gave up 4 bases and J gave up 2 bases, with 12 bases separating them. Per germline, CDR1 SGHRS and CDR2 YFSETQ. The CDR3 has 14 amino acids. The CDR3 DNA reads TGCGCCAGCAGCATCGGACACCCGCAAGAGACCCAGTACTTC. Its protein is CASSIGHPQETQYF. Complete variable domain (other parts from reference TRBV5-1 and TRBJ2-5): KAGVTQTPRYLIKTRGQQVTLSCSPISGHRSVSWYQQTPGQGLQFLFEYFSETQRNKGNFPGRFSGRQFSNSRSEMNVSTLELGDSALYLCASSIGHPQETQYFGPGTRLLVL.

This clonotype was detected ten times or more. V is TRBV20-1 and J is TRBJ1-2, with 8 nucleotides matching TRBD1. Germline lookup yields CDR1 DFQATT and CDR2 SNEGSKA (reference sequence). The J segment lost 3 bases and the V segment lost 6 bases, leaving 3 bases of the junction unmatched. CDR3 size: 12 residues. The CDR3 DNA sequence: TGCAGTGCCCCGGACAGGGACTATGGCTACACCTTC. Protein product: CSAPDRDYGYTF.

Comments on this clonotype: The junction shows a germline mismatch at one end, possibly a read error. This chain joins TRBV5-1 and TRBJ1-2, with D unresolved. The CDR3 runs to 13 residues. Germline V gene sequence: CDR1 SGHRS, CDR2 YFSETQ. The CDR3 region has the DNA TGCGCCAGCAGCTTGGAGGCAGGTTATGGCGACACCTTC. Translation: CASSLEAGYGDTF.

This clonotype was detected a few times. The chain employs TRBV20-1 and TRBJ2-3, with 8 bases identical to TRBD2. V lost 3 bases to trimming and J lost 6 bases; unmatched junction nucleotides: 17. This CDR3 has 17 residues. Germline V lookup: CDR1 DFQATT, CDR2 SNEGSKA (reference sequence). CDR3 sequence reads: CSASPGARGLAWDTQYF. In DNA form, the CDR3 reads TGCAGTGCTAGCCCGGGGGCGCGCGGACTAGCTTGGGATACGCAGTATTTT.

This clonotype occurred a few times. J is TRBJ2-1 and V is TRBV5-1, with D possibly matching TRBD2 (6 bases). V was clipped by 1 base and J by 7 bases, with 12 bases between them. The germline CDR1 and CDR2 sequences are SGHRS and YFSETQ. The CDR3 extends over 14 amino acids. The CDR3 DNA reads as TGCGCCAGCAGCTTGAGTGGCGGGACTAATGAGCAGTTCTTC. It is translated as CASSLSGGTNEQFF. Drawing the rest from reference TRBV5-1 and TRBJ2-1, the complete variable domain is KAGVTQTPRYLIKTRGQQVTLSCSPISGHRSVSWYQQTPGQGLQFLFEYFSETQRNKGNFPGRFSGRQFSNSRSEMNVSTLELGDSALYLCASSLSGGTNEQFFGPGTRLTVL.

This clonotype was counted only a few times. The gene calls are TRBV20-1 and TRBJ2-7; no clear D. In germline, CDR1 is DFQATT, CDR2 SNEGSKA (reference sequence). This CDR3 contains 14 residues. Deletions cut 3 bases from V and 0 bases from J, with 12 bases between. The CDR3 reads CSASPPVRSYEQYF. CDR3 in DNA: TGCAGTGCTAGTCCCCCAGTCCGCTCCTACGAGCAGTACTTC.

This clonotype was observed at least ten times. The chain joins TRBV28 to TRBJ2-3; TRBD2 might be the D (5 bases). V was trimmed by 9 bases and J by 1 base, leaving 11 bases between them. This CDR3 is 13 amino acids long. The V gene's germline CDR1 is MDHEN and CDR2 SYDVKM. The CDR3 sequence: CASRKGGTDTQYF. CDR3 sequence (DNA): TGTGCCAGTCGAAAGGGAGGCACAGATACGCAGTATTTT.

This clonotype showed up many times. J is TRBJ2-3 and V is TRBV27; 10 bases agree with TRBD2. Germline CDR1 MNHEY, CDR2 SMNVEV (reference sequence). J lost 6 bases, V lost 5 bases, and 11 bases had no gene match. CDR3 length equals 16 residues. The CDR3 nucleotides are TGTGCCAGCAGTACCCCCAGCGGGAGGGCCGGGGATACGCAGTATTTT. Its translation: CASSTPSGRAGDTQYF.

This clonotype has just a few counts. The chain recombines TRBV28 with TRBJ2-3, with 7 bases lining up with TRBD1. CDR3 length equals 16 residues. V lost 2 bases, J lost 6 bases, and 11 bases stayed unmatched. Germline V CDR1 and CDR2: MDHEN, SYDVKM. CDR3 residues: CASSLLDRVFGDTQYF. The CDR3 nucleotides are TGTGCCAGCAGTTTACTCGACAGGGTCTTCGGGGATACGCAGTATTTT.

Many counts were recorded for this clonotype. V usage is TRBV15 and J usage is TRBJ1-5; possible D gene TRBD1, 5 bases. Germline V gene sequence: CDR1 LNHNV, CDR2 YYDKDF (reference sequence). This CDR3 region has 17 residues. The ends were cut back, 2 bases at V and 3 bases at J, with 17 bases in the middle. The CDR3 region is CATSRYSVREVNQPQHF. The CDR3 DNA reads TGTGCCACCAGCAGATATTCGGTCAGGGAGGTCAATCAGCCCCAGCATTTT.

The chain links TRBV4-1 to TRBJ2-7, with D perhaps matching TRBD2 (6 bases). The CDR3 loop spans 16 amino acids. Trimming took 1 base from V and 2 from J, leaving 15 bases between them. Germline V CDR1 and CDR2: MGHRA, YSYEKL. The CDR3 protein is CASSQGMGGTTYEQYF. The CDR3 DNA sequence: TGCGCCAGCAGCCAAGGGATGGGCGGGACGACCTACGAGCAGTACTTC.

V gene TRBV20-1 combines with J gene TRBJ2-1, with D perhaps given as TRBD1 or TRBD2 (5 bases each). Trimming cost V 3 bases and J 7 bases, with 10 bases left between them. Germline CDR1 DFQATT, CDR2 SNEGSKA (reference sequence). The CDR3 spans 12 residues. CDR3 sequence reads: CSASIRENEQFF. DNA of the CDR3: TGCAGTGCTAGCATCAGGGAGAATGAGCAGTTCTTC.

This clonotype came up many times. V usage is TRBV10-3 and J usage is TRBJ2-7; unclear D gene. The germline V and J ends were trimmed by 6 bases and 6 bases, with 9 bases remaining between them. Germline lookup yields CDR1 ENHRY and CDR2 SYGVKD. The CDR3 has 11 amino acids. CDR3 coding DNA: TGTGCCATCAGGGCCTCGGGCGAGCAGTACTTC. Its translation: CAIRASGEQYF.

This clonotype was recorded many times. V gene TRBV5-1 combines with J gene TRBJ2-7; D is possibly TRBD2 (6 bases). In germline, CDR1 is SGHRS, CDR2 YFSETQ. V shed 1 base and J shed 5 bases, with 19 bases lying between them. CDR3 size: 16 residues. Here the CDR3 reads CASSLPRTGVLNEQYF. The CDR3 bases are TGCGCCAGCAGCTTGCCTCGGACGGGAGTACTCAACGAGCAGTACTTC.

This clonotype was found many times. This chain links TRBV20-1 with TRBJ1-5, with no clear D. Per germline, CDR1 DFQATT and CDR2 SNEGSKA (reference sequence). Trimming pared 3 bases from V and 3 bases from J, leaving 6 bases between. This CDR3 has 12 amino acids. The CDR3 protein is CSASDYNQPQHF. For the CDR3, the DNA is TGCAGTGCTAGTGACTACAATCAGCCCCAGCATTTT.

This clonotype appeared many times. The chain employs TRBV20-1 and TRBJ2-2, with TRBD1 matching over 7 bases. V shed 5 bases and J 2 bases; nucleotides not matched to a gene: 8. CDR1 is DFQATT and CDR2 is SNEGSKA in the germline V gene (reference sequence). The CDR3 is 15 amino acids. The CDR3 loop reads CSALQGVTNTGELFF. The CDR3 DNA sequence: TGCAGTGCTCTCCAGGGGGTGACAAACACCGGGGAGCTGTTTTTT.

There are many counts of this clonotype. The CDR3 sequence: CSASRTGVNTEAFF. The CDR3 region has the DNA TGCAGTGCTAGTCGGACAGGGGTGAACACTGAAGCTTTCTTT. This chain uses TRBV20-1 with TRBJ1-1, with 9 bases lining up with TRBD1. Germline values: CDR1 DFQATT, CDR2 SNEGSKA (reference sequence). The CDR3 length is 14 residues. Trimming cost V 3 bases and J 0 bases; bases outside gene matches: 2.

This chain uses TRBV19 with TRBJ2-7; 10 bases are a match to TRBD2. CDR1 and CDR2 from the germline V gene are LNHDA and SQIVND (reference sequence). V trimming: 5 bases; J trimming: 3 bases; junction bases outside the gene matches: 7. This CDR3 has 15 amino acids. CDR3 region: CASSSRSGRGYEQYF. CDR3 DNA: TGTGCCAGTAGTTCCCGAAGCGGGAGGGGCTACGAGCAGTACTTC.

A note on this clonotype: A single base separates this from a much larger clone, so it may be a read error. In nucleotides, the CDR3 is TGCGCCAGCGGCTCTACAGGGTATGAGCAGTTCTTC. This codes for CASGSTGYEQFF. This chain connects TRBV5-1 to TRBJ2-1, with a weak D call TRBD1 (6 bases). The germline CDR1 and CDR2 sequences are SGHRS and YFSETQ. The length of the CDR3 is 12 residues. The V gene lost 7 bases and the J gene lost 8 bases, with 13 bases spanning the gap.

This clonotype was observed a handful of times. In DNA form, the CDR3 reads TGCGCCAGCAGCCAGATGGGGGCGGCTGAGCAGTTCTTC. This gives the protein CASSQMGAAEQFF. This chain joins TRBV5-1 and TRBJ2-1; D possibly corresponds to TRBD1 (6 bases). In germline, CDR1 is SGHRS, CDR2 YFSETQ. The germline V and J ends were trimmed by 4 bases and 9 bases, with 14 bases remaining between them. The CDR3 loop spans 13 amino acids.

This clonotype showed up just a few times. The chain combines TRBV5-1 with TRBJ2-7, with 9 nucleotides matching TRBD2. Germline CDR1 and CDR2: SGHRS and YFSETQ. V dropped 4 bases and J dropped 0; count of bases not matched to a gene: 20. The CDR3 covers 20 residues. CDR3 residues: CASSIRESSAAGGNSYEQYF. CDR3 in DNA: TGCGCCAGCAGCATCCGAGAGTCGAGTGCAGCGGGAGGCAACTCCTACGAGCAGTACTTC. Full variable domain (rest looked up from reference TRBV5-1 and TRBJ2-7): KAGVTQTPRYLIKTRGQQVTLSCSPISGHRSVSWYQQTPGQGLQFLFEYFSETQRNKGNFPGRFSGRQFSNSRSEMNVSTLELGDSALYLCASSIRESSAAGGNSYEQYFGPGTRLTVT.

This clonotype turned up a few times. The V gene is TRBV6-5, the J gene TRBJ1-2; 8 nucleotides align to TRBD1. V was pared by 2 bases and J by 7 bases, with 9 bases of the junction left unmatched. CDR3 length: 15 amino acids. Germline V gives CDR1 MNHEY, CDR2 SVGAGI. The CDR3 loop is CASSYGGQGLRGYTF. CDR3 in DNA: TGTGCCAGCAGTTACGGTGGACAGGGTCTGCGTGGCTACACCTTC.

This clonotype has more than one count but fewer than ten. V usage is TRBV3-1 and J usage is TRBJ2-7, with 12 bases lining up with TRBD2. With 2 bases clipped from V and 3 bases from J, the junction kept 5 bases outside the gene matches. The length of the CDR3 is 16 residues. Per the germline V gene, CDR1 is LGHDT and CDR2 is YNNKEL (reference sequence). CDR3 sequence reads: CASSQPWTSGNYEQYF. The CDR3, as DNA: TGTGCCAGCAGCCAACCCTGGACTAGCGGGAACTACGAGCAGTACTTC.

Here the CDR3 DNA reads TGCGCCAGCAGCCAAGGGAGAGGTGGGATCGATTCCTACGAGCAGTACTTC. Translating it yields CASSQGRGGIDSYEQYF. This chain uses TRBV4-1 with TRBJ2-7; no firm D call. The CDR3 has 17 residues. Looked up from germline, CDR1 is MGHRA and CDR2 is YSYEKL. V lost 1 base to trimming and J lost 1 base, with 17 bases between them.

This clonotype has just a few counts. This chain links TRBV29-1 with TRBJ2-1, with 10 bases matching TRBD2. The V gene end was trimmed by 0 bases and the J gene end by 14 bases; junction bases not matched to a gene: 22. The CDR3 is 18 amino acids. The germline CDR1 and CDR2 sequences are SQVTM and ANQGSEA. This CDR3 reads CSVEDDLAGASVFGVEFF. The CDR3 nucleotides read TGCAGCGTTGAAGATGATCTAGCGGGAGCGTCGGTGTTCGGTGTGGAGTTCTTC.

This clonotype has ten or more counts. J is TRBJ1-2 and V is TRBV28; possibly TRBD1 for D (6 bases). The CDR3 length is 13 residues. Deletions cut 3 bases from V and 8 bases from J, with 13 bases between. Per germline, CDR1 MDHEN and CDR2 SYDVKM. CDR3 nucleotides: TGTGCCAGCAGTTTGTCAGGGGTTCAGGGCTACACCTTC. Translated: CASSLSGVQGYTF.

This clonotype was found a few times. This sequence joins TRBV7-2 and TRBJ2-7, with D uncertain. V dropped 3 bases and J dropped 2 bases, with 14 bases sitting between them. CDR1 is SGHTA, CDR2 FQGNSA, per germline. The CDR3 sequence is 15 residues long. The CDR3 DNA reads TGTGCCAGCAGCTTTGTTGGCAGGTCAACCTACGAGCAGTACTTC. Amino acids: CASSFVGRSTYEQYF.

This clonotype was seen repeatedly, ten times or more. This CDR3 reads CASSFAADHGEETQYF. The CDR3 region has the DNA TGTGCCAGCAGTTTCGCGGCCGACCATGGGGAGGAGACCCAGTACTTC. This chain connects TRBV12-3 or TRBV12-4 to TRBJ2-5; D may be TRBD2 (5 bases). The CDR3 sequence is 16 residues long. The V gene lost 3 bases and the J gene lost 5 bases, with 19 bases spanning the gap.

CDR3 sequence: CASSSLRGYPNTGELFF. The DNA for the CDR3 is TGTGCCAGCAGCTCTCTCCGGGGGTATCCCAACACCGGGGAGCTGTTTTTT. This rearrangement joins TRBV7-6 to TRBJ2-2, with a tentative D call TRBD2 (6 bases). Trimming removed 4 bases from V and 2 bases from J, with 17 bases in between. Per germline, CDR1 SGHVS and CDR2 FNYEAQ. The CDR3 extends over 17 amino acids. Using reference TRBV7-6 and TRBJ2-2 for the parts outside the CDR3, the full variable domain is GAGVSQSPRYKVTKRGQDVALRCDPISGHVSLYWYRQALGQGPEFLTYFNYEAQQDKSGLPNDRFSAERPEGSISTLTIQRTEQRDSAMYRCASSSLRGYPNTGELFFGEGSRLTVL.